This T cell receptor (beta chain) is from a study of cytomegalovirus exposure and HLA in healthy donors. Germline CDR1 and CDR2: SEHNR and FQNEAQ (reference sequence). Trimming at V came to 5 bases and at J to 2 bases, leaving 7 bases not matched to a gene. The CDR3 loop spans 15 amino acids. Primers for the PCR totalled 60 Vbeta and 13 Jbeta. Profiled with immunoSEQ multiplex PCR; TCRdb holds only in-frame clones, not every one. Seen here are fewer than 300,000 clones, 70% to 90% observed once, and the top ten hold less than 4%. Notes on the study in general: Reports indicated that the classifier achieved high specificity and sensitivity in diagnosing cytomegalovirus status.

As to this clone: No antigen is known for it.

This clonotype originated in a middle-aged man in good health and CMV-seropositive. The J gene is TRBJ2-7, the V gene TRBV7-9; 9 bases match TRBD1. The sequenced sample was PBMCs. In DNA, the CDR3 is TGTGCCAGCAGCCAAGGACAGGGGCTTACCTACGAGCAGTACTTC. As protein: CASSQGQGLTYEQYF.